What follows are 6 T cell receptor beta chains derived from one specimen sequenced in a study of technical replicates of blood from a handful of donors. Clones were sequenced by immunoSEQ multiplex PCR, and TCRdb holds only the in-frame ones, with some missing. The repertoire holds 60,000 to 65,000 clones, approximately 89% seen once, with roughly 5.2% in the top ten. Sequenced input: PBMCs. The source is a human donor in good health. Some clones in this sample may be carry-over from other donors' samples.

This clone was observed once. The chain carries TRBV7-3 and TRBJ2-6; perhaps TRBD2 as D (6 bases). The CDR3 is made up of 17 amino acids. Trimming shortened V by 2 bases and J by 4 bases, and 15 bases separated the two germline ends. Germline CDR1 reads SGHTA; CDR2 reads FQGTGA. The CDR3 DNA sequence: TGTGCCAGCAGCTTAGGGTCGGGGGTATCCGGGGCCAACGTCCTGACTTTC. Protein product: CASSLGSGVSGANVLTF.

The chain links TRBV11-2 to TRBJ2-1; no clear D gene. The CDR3 contains 12 residues. Trimming left V 2 bases short and J 9 bases short, with 8 bases between. The germline gives CDR1 SGHAT, CDR2 FQNNGV. The CDR3 DNA follows: TGTGCCAGCAGCTTATCTAGTCCTGAGCAGTTCTTC. It translates to CASSLSSPEQFF.

V gene TRBV5-6 combines with J gene TRBJ1-2; D not certain. Germline V gene data show CDR1 as SGHDT and CDR2 as YYEEEE. V lost 1 base and J lost 7, with 8 bases in between. The CDR3 is made up of 12 amino acids. In nucleotides, the CDR3 is TGTGCCAGCAGCTTGTTGGGCTCTGGCTACACCTTC. Encoded protein: CASSLLGSGYTF. The variable domain in full, with the rest retrieved from reference TRBV5-6 and TRBJ1-2, is DAGVTQSPTHLIKTRGQQVTLRCSPKSGHDTVSWYQQALGQGPQFIFQYYEEEERQRGNFPDRFSGHQFPNYSSELNVNALLLGDSALYLCASSLLGSGYTFGSGTRLTVV.

This rearrangement joins TRBV5-1 to TRBJ2-7, with 9 bases fitting TRBD1. CDR1 is SGHRS and CDR2 is YFSETQ in the germline V gene. The CDR3 has 14 amino acids. V shed 4 bases, J shed 6 bases, and the junction held 8 bases outside the gene matches. CDR3 nucleotides: TGCGCCAGCAGCGTCCGGGACAGGGCTTCCGAGCAGTACTTC. Translated: CASSVRDRASEQYF.

This chain links TRBV5-1 with TRBJ2-3; 10 bases fit TRBD2. The CDR3 covers 16 residues. Germline CDR1 reads SGHRS; CDR2 reads YFSETQ. The junction had 5 bases not matched to a gene; V was cut back by 4 bases and J by 0 bases. The CDR3 DNA reads as TGCGCCAGCAGCCCCCAGACTAGCGGGAGCACAGATACGCAGTATTTT. This sequence encodes CASSPQTSGSTDTQYF.

The V call is TRBV7-3, the J call TRBJ1-1, with a possible D match to TRBD1 (6 bases). V gave up 5 bases and J gave up 1 base, with 14 bases separating them. This CDR3 region has 15 residues. The germline V gene has CDR1 SGHTA and CDR2 FQGTGA. The CDR3 loop is CASSPREGGNTEAFF. The CDR3 DNA reads as TGTGCCAGCAGCCCTAGGGAGGGGGGGAACACTGAAGCTTTCTTT.